This T cell receptor (beta chain) was identified in a study of vaccination and CD4 T cells after COVID-19. Described treatment: roughly ten-day PBMC culture with coronavirus spike peptide pools or control peptides (ViraFEST assay). The germline gives CDR1 LNHDA, CDR2 SQIVND (reference sequence). There are 17 residues in the CDR3. The J segment lost 3 bases and the V segment lost 0 bases, leaving 9 bases of the junction unmatched. Cultured CD4+ T-cell DNA underwent Oncomine TCR Beta short-read sequencing. One entry per CDR3 protein, called by TCRdb with MiXCR from the PCR reads. This sample has 10,000 to 15,000 distinct CDR3 sequences, with around 50% found just once. A remark on this clonotype: Its antigen remains unknown.

Sequencing was performed on CD4+ T cells from blood, cultured in vitro. The TCR originated in a human donor who had recovered from COVID-19. The chain couples TRBV19 to TRBJ2-7, with 9 bases aligning to TRBD2. CDR3 sequence reads: CASSIEGLAGALYEQYF. CDR3 bases: TGTGCCAGTAGTATAGAGGGACTAGCCGGGGCCCTCTACGAGCAGTACTTC.